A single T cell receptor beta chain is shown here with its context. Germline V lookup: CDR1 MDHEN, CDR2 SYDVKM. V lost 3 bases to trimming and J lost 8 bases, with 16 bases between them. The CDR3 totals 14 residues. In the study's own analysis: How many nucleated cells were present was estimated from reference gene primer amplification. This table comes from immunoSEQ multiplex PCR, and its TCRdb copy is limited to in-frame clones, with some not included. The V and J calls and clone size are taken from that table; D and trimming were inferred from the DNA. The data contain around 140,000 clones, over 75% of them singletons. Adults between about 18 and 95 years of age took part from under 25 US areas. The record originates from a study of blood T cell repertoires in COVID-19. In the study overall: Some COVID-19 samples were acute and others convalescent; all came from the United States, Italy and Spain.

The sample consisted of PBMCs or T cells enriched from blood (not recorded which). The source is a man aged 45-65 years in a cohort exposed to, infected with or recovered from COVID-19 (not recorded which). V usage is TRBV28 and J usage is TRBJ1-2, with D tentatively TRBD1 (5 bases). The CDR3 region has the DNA TGTGCCAGCAGTTTTGGGGCAGGGCATAAGGGCTACACCTTC. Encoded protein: CASSFGAGHKGYTF.